The present TCR beta chain was sequenced within a study of radiation and T cells in renal cell carcinoma. About the study: Nephrectomy followed 15 Gy stereotactic body radiation by 4 weeks.

Germline V CDR1 and CDR2: MNHEY, SMNVEV (reference sequence). The CDR3 runs 17 residues. V was clipped by 3 bases and J by 5 bases; unmatched bases: 10. As for this clone: As yet, its antigen is unknown.

Produced via immunoSEQ multiplex PCR; TCRdb's table is partial and in-frame only. The repertoire consists of around 94,000 clones, with around nine tenths occurring once and the leading ten covering less than 10%. Study results and caveats: Top tumor clonotypes rose in blood 2 weeks post-radiation, then contracted.

Regarding time point: baseline pretreatment blood. Documented treatment: 15 Gy SBRT to primary tumor, nephrectomy 4 weeks later. Blood was sampled at baseline, 2 weeks and 4 weeks after SBRT. Clear cell pathology was present in this patient's renal cell carcinoma. This chain links TRBV27 with TRBJ1-2, with 12 bases fitting TRBD1. The sample in question was blood, obtained from a patient whose treatment included radiotherapy and nephrectomy. This receptor was identified in a man in his forties or fifties with renal cell carcinoma. CDR3 nucleotides: TGTGCCAGCAGTTTGGAGGGACAGGGGGCATCGTCGTATGGCTACACCTTC. Protein: CASSLEGQGASSYGYTF.